Included here is one T cell receptor beta chain sequence, with context. The data were taken from a study of blood T cell repertoires in COVID-19. Study summary: T cells, B-cell-depleted T cells, or PBMCs supplied cDNA or gDNA.

This CDR3 spans 14 amino acids. CDR1 SGHTA and CDR2 FQGNSA come from the germline V gene. The V and J ends lost 4 bases and 7 bases, in that order; junction bases with no gene match: 5. This table comes from immunoSEQ multiplex PCR, and its TCRdb copy is limited to in-frame clones, with some not included. The table has 150,000 to 250,000 clones, 94% seen once. The V call is TRBV7-2, the J call TRBJ1-4, with 8 nucleotides matching TRBD1. Specimen: peripheral blood. The clonotype originates from a man aged 25-40 years with COVID-19, enrolled during active disease. CDR3 region: CASSSDRAAEKLFF. CDR3 in DNA: TGTGCCAGCAGCTCGGACAGGGCAGCTGAAAAACTGTTTTTT.